These 22 T cell receptor beta chains share one sample of origin, sequenced in a study of blood T cell repertoires in COVID-19. Sequencing used immunoSEQ multiplex PCR; TCRdb keeps in-frame clones, though not all of them. The repertoire holds 50,000 to 70,000 clones, with approximately 84% as singletons. Sequenced: peripheral blood. The receptors shown here come from a man between 65 and 85 years old with active COVID-19.

The chain joins TRBV10-3 to TRBJ2-7; 9 positions agree with TRBD2. Germline V gene data show CDR1 as ENHRY and CDR2 as SYGVKD. V lost 4 bases to trimming and J lost 5 bases; unmatched junction nucleotides: 6. CDR3 length: 14 amino acids. The CDR3: CAISGSSGSNEQYF. The CDR3 bases are TGTGCCATCAGTGGTAGTAGCGGGAGCAACGAGCAGTACTTC.

V and J are TRBV19 and TRBJ2-2; possibly TRBD1 for D (5 bases). Germline CDR1 reads LNHDA; CDR2 reads SQIVND (reference sequence). The CDR3 covers 13 residues. Trimming removed 4 bases at V and 7 bases at J, with 10 bases between. In nucleotides, the CDR3 is TGTGCCAGTAGTACCCAGGGCGGCGGGGAGCTGTTTTTT. This encodes CASSTQGGGELFF.

The V gene is TRBV19, the J gene TRBJ2-3; 7 nucleotides agree with TRBD2. This CDR3 contains 15 residues. J was trimmed by 1 base and V by 3 bases; bases with no gene match: 4. Germline CDR1 is LNHDA and CDR2 is SQIVND (reference sequence). The CDR3: CASSMRGSRTDTQYF. The CDR3 DNA is TGTGCCAGTAGTATGCGCGGGAGTCGCACAGATACGCAGTATTTT.

The chain couples TRBV5-1 to TRBJ1-1, with 7 positions matching TRBD1. The CDR3 consists of 15 residues. After removal of 5 bases from V and 6 bases from J, the junction contained 13 bases not matched to a gene. CDR1 is SGHRS, CDR2 YFSETQ, per germline. The CDR3 bases are TGCGCCAGCAGTCCCGCACCGACCAGGGGGGCTGAAGCTTTCTTT. Its protein product is CASSPAPTRGAEAFF.

The chain joins TRBV7-2 to TRBJ1-1; maybe TRBD1 (6 bases). Germline lookup yields CDR1 SGHTA and CDR2 FQGNSA. The V end lost 5 bases, the J end lost 1 base, and 14 bases lay between the germline ends. The CDR3 is 15 residues long. CDR3 coding DNA: TGTGCCAGCAGCCCCCCGGGACACAAGAACACTGAAGCTTTCTTT. Translated: CASSPPGHKNTEAFF.

This clone showed up just once. The chain joins TRBV9 to TRBJ2-2; 12 bases are a match to TRBD2. The CDR3 is made up of 17 amino acids. Germline CDR1 reads SGDLS; CDR2 reads YYNGEE. Trimming took 4 bases from V and 5 from J; bases not matched to a gene: 9. DNA of the CDR3: TGTGCCAGCAGCATTCTAGCGGGAGGGCCGGGGACCGGGGAGCTGTTTTTT. Its protein product is CASSILAGGPGTGELFF.

This chain connects TRBV15 to TRBJ1-2; the match to TRBD1 covers 8 bases. This CDR3 spans 14 amino acids. Germline V lookup: CDR1 LNHNV, CDR2 YYDKDF (reference sequence). Trimming took 0 bases from V and 4 from J; bases not matched to a gene: 1. The CDR3 here is CATSREGQGYGYTF. CDR3 in DNA: TGTGCCACCAGCAGAGAAGGACAGGGCTATGGCTACACCTTC.

The rearrangement uses TRBV28 and TRBJ2-7; no clear D gene. The CDR3 contains 14 residues. Looked up from germline, CDR1 is MDHEN and CDR2 is SYDVKM. The V and J ends lost 7 bases and 0 bases respectively, with 13 bases between them. In DNA, the CDR3 is TGTGCCAGCAACAAAAATGGTGTCTCCTACGAGCAGTACTTC. It is translated as CASNKNGVSYEQYF.

The chain carries TRBV6-2 or TRBV6-3 and TRBJ2-5; no clear D gene. Trimming took off 6 bases at V and 2 bases at J, with 7 bases between the two ends. Germline CDR1 reads MNHEY; CDR2 reads SVGEGT. This CDR3 is built from 12 residues. Here the CDR3 reads CASSMRQETQYF. The CDR3 DNA is TGTGCCAGCAGCATGCGTCAAGAGACCCAGTACTTC.

The table lists this clone with a few counts. J is TRBJ1-1 and V is TRBV2; 9 nucleotides agree with TRBD1. J gave up 8 bases and V 5 bases, and 3 bases lay outside the gene matches. Germline CDR1 and CDR2: SNHLY and FYNNEI. This CDR3 region has 12 residues. CDR3 loop: CASSLDRGEAFF. The DNA for the CDR3 is TGTGCCAGCAGTCTGGACAGGGGAGAAGCTTTCTTT.

V and J are TRBV30 and TRBJ2-7; 7 positions agree with TRBD1. This CDR3 is built from 13 residues. Germline CDR1 is GTSNPN and CDR2 is SVGIG (reference sequence). V dropped 0 bases and J dropped 4; count of bases not matched to a gene: 3. DNA for the CDR3: TGTGCCTGGAGTGTAGGGACAGAGTACGAGCAGTACTTC. Amino acid sequence: CAWSVGTEYEQYF.

The chain couples TRBV21-1 to TRBJ2-1; the table calls TRBD2, which could not be checked here. TRBV21-1 is reported as a pseudogene. There are 17 residues in the CDR3. In DNA form, the CDR3 reads TGTGCCAGCAGCAACCCGATCCGAGCGGGATTTCACAATGAGCAGTTCTTC. This encodes CASSNPIRAGFHNEQFF.

The V gene is TRBV4-1, the J gene TRBJ2-1; 8 bases line up with TRBD1. Germline CDR1 is MGHRA and CDR2 is YSYEKL. This CDR3 has 14 residues. After removal of 3 bases from V and 7 bases from J, the junction contained 5 bases not matched to a gene. DNA for the CDR3: TGCGCCAGCAGCCATACCCGGACAGGGAATGAGCAGTTCTTC. It specifies CASSHTRTGNEQFF.

The chain is built from TRBV11-2 and TRBJ1-2; D might be TRBD1 (6 bases). The V end was cut by 5 bases, the J end by 4 bases, with 11 bases between. The CDR3 is 13 amino acids. Germline assignment: CDR1 SGHAT and CDR2 FQNNGV. The CDR3, as DNA: TGTGCCAGCAGCCAAGGGGGGGCCTATGGCTACACCTTC. Its translation: CASSQGGAYGYTF.

This clone is classed as medium-sized (0.01 to 0.1%). CDR3 DNA: TGTGCCAGCAGGGCCACAGGGAACGGCGAGCAGTACTTC. Residues: CASRATGNGEQYF. This chain connects TRBV25-1 to TRBJ2-7, with D possibly being TRBD1 (6 bases). Per germline, CDR1 MGHDK and CDR2 SYGVNS. Trimming took 6 bases from V and 6 from J, leaving 15 bases between them. CDR3 length: 13 residues.

This chain uses TRBV5-4 with TRBJ1-1; 11 bases fit TRBD1. The CDR3 runs 14 residues. Unmatched junction bases numbered 6, after V lost 7 bases and J lost 4 bases. Germline lookup yields CDR1 SGHNT and CDR2 YYREEE (reference sequence). In nucleotides, the CDR3 is TGTGCCAGCGAACGGGGACAGGGGGGCACTGAAGCTTTCTTT. Translating it yields CASERGQGGTEAFF.

This clone was seen only once. V and J are TRBV27 and TRBJ2-2; 8 bases are a match to TRBD2. After removal of 8 bases from V and 6 bases from J, the junction contained 8 bases not matched to a gene. Germline V CDR1 and CDR2: MNHEY, SMNVEV (reference sequence). The CDR3 covers 14 residues. DNA for the CDR3: TGTGCCAGCGGCCGGGAGGGCCTGTCCGGGGAGCTGTTTTTT. Amino acids: CASGREGLSGELFF.

The genes are TRBV30 and TRBJ1-1, with TRBD1 matching 10 bases. This CDR3 region has 14 residues. Germline lookup yields CDR1 GTSNPN and CDR2 SVGIG (reference sequence). With 2 bases clipped from V and 4 bases from J, the junction kept 4 bases outside the gene matches. This chain's CDR3 is CAWSRRDRGTEAFF. CDR3 in DNA: TGTGCCTGGAGTCGCCGGGACAGGGGCACTGAAGCTTTCTTT.

Only a few counts were recorded for this clone. V is TRBV19 and J is TRBJ1-1, with a tentative D call TRBD1 (6 bases). The CDR3 sequence is 14 residues long. V was trimmed by 6 bases and J by 3 bases, leaving 14 bases between them. Germline V gene data show CDR1 as LNHDA and CDR2 as SQIVND (reference sequence). The CDR3 is CASSFHQGYTEAFF. The DNA for the CDR3 is TGTGCCAGTAGCTTTCATCAGGGGTACACTGAAGCTTTCTTT. The full variable domain, rest sourced from reference TRBV19 and TRBJ1-1, is DGGITQSPKYLFRKEGQNVTLSCEQNLNHDAMYWYRQDPGQGLRLIYYSQIVNDFQKGDIAEGYSVSREKKESFPLTVTSAQKNPTAFYLCASSFHQGYTEAFFGQGTRLTVV.

There are a few counts of this clone. The chain combines TRBV9 with TRBJ1-1, with D perhaps matching TRBD1 (5 bases). CDR1 and CDR2 from the germline V gene are SGDLS and YYNGEE. Trimming took off 7 bases at V and 5 bases at J, with 9 bases between the two ends. CDR3 length: 11 residues. CDR3 in amino acids: CASGRGTEAFF. In DNA, the CDR3 is TGTGCCAGCGGCCGGGGGACTGAAGCTTTCTTT.

V and J are TRBV6-5 and TRBJ2-5; the match to TRBD2 covers 8 bases. Per germline, CDR1 MNHEY and CDR2 SVGAGI. The junction had 3 bases not matched to a gene; V was cut back by 2 bases and J by 1 base. The CDR3 loop spans 15 amino acids. The CDR3 spells CASSYGLAGQETQYF. In DNA, the CDR3 is TGTGCCAGCAGTTACGGCCTAGCGGGCCAAGAGACCCAGTACTTC.

The J gene is TRBJ2-5, the V gene TRBV27; 7 bases align to TRBD2. Germline CDR1 and CDR2: MNHEY and SMNVEV (reference sequence). The CDR3 totals 14 residues. The V and J ends lost 4 bases and 2 bases, in that order; junction bases with no gene match: 4. In DNA, the CDR3 is TGTGCCAGCAGTTCCGGGACTACGCAAGAGACCCAGTACTTC. Its protein is CASSSGTTQETQYF.